This T cell receptor beta chain derives from a study of T cells after yellow fever vaccination. Overall study: In the case of low-cell-number fractions, SMART-Seq v4 Ultra Low Input was used for preparation. Findings of the study overall: A minor fraction of clonotypes spanned both CD4 and CD8 compartments. The study noted that FACS-sorted repertoires could contain abundant clonotypes contaminating from the bulk population.

Template-switching 5'RACE yielded the TCR cDNA; a universal primer site and UMIs were added in the process. TCRdb re-analysed the 5' RACE reads in MiXCR, keeping a single row per CDR3 protein. Here the sample spans hundreds of thousands of distinct CDR3 sequences, 9% to 15% being singletons. This clonotype came up a few times. Its specificity is unknown. Sequences were derived from PBMCs, sampled on the day of the yellow fever booster vaccination. The sequence was collected from a man aged 25-45 years who received the YFV17D yellow fever vaccine.

In DNA, the CDR3 is TGTGCCAGCAGTAAACCCCCCGGGACAGTGGAGCTGTTTTTT. Encoded protein: CASSKPPGTVELFF. The genes are TRBV6-2 or TRBV6-3 and TRBJ2-2; 7 positions agree with TRBD1. Germline CDR1 reads MNHEY; CDR2 reads SVGEGT. CDR3 length: 14 amino acids. Trimming cost V 5 bases and J 10 bases; bases outside gene matches: 10.